Here is one T cell receptor beta chain with its context. The antigen is not known. Positive CCR7 selection of CD45RO-negative cells yielded the naive CD8 cells, and terminally differentiated effector memory CD45RA+ cells were excluded. These data originate in a study of shared clonotypes between healthy human individuals. Study-wide results and limits: Clonotype sharing across several donors was observed for about 5.2% of naive CD4 clonotypes. The researchers took only blood, and tissue repertoires probably look different.

Genomic DNA belonging to each subset was distributed in equal measure over several immunoSEQ plates. The data were produced by immunoSEQ multiplex PCR, yet TCRdb's version contains in-frame clones alone and is incomplete. Of roughly 2,000,000 clones listed, approximately 92% are singletons. Between the trimmed V and J ends, which lost 3 bases and 6 bases, there was a span of 15 bases. Germline assignment: CDR1 SGDLS and CDR2 YYNGEE. This CDR3 has 15 amino acids. The material sequenced was naive CD8+ T cells from PBMCs. The chain recombines TRBV9 with TRBJ2-2; D is possibly TRBD1 or TRBD2 (5 bases each). This clonotype originated in a man between 18 and 29 years old in good health. Some clones in this sample may be carry-over from other donors' samples. CDR3 amino acids: CASSGPGPPPGELFF. DNA for the CDR3: TGTGCCAGCAGCGGCCCGGGACCCCCTCCCGGGGAGCTGTTTTTT. The variable domain in full, with the rest retrieved from reference TRBV9 and TRBJ2-2, is DSGVTQTPKHLITATGQRVTLRCSPRSGDLSVYWYQQSLDQGLQFLIQYYNGEERAKGNILERFSAQQFPDLHSELNLSSLELGDSALYFCASSGPGPPPGELFFGEGSRLTVL.